The TCR beta chain described here comes from a study of blood T cell repertoires in COVID-19. Study-wide context: The analysed material was cDNA or gDNA that came from T cells, B-cell-depleted T cells, or PBMCs.

Germline CDR1 reads WNHNN; CDR2 reads SYGVQD (reference sequence). Trimming left V 4 bases short and J 2 bases short, with 15 bases between. The CDR3 is made up of 16 amino acids. Profiled with immunoSEQ multiplex PCR; TCRdb holds only in-frame clones, not every one. The table records 250,000 to 350,000 clones, around 87% of them present only once. The origin of this receptor is a woman in her forties or fifties who had recovered from COVID-19. This chain links TRBV10-1 with TRBJ1-3, with D unclear. The specimen was peripheral blood. The chain's CDR3 is CASSVLAGCAGNTIYF. For the CDR3, the DNA is TGCGCCAGCAGTGTACTAGCGGGCTGCGCTGGAAACACCATATATTTT.